The 22 T cell receptor beta chains given below trace back to one sample, sequenced in a study of control samples from healthy donors and cancer patients. The repertoire was sequenced with immunoSEQ multiplex PCR; TCRdb's copy has only in-frame clones and lacks some. The data show some 15,000 clones, 93% seen once. The sample taken for sequencing was PBMCs. The source of these receptors is a man at least 80 years old with lung cancer.

The J gene is TRBJ1-5, the V gene TRBV7-2, with 7 bases lining up with TRBD1. CDR3 length: 14 residues. J lost 3 bases, V lost 6 bases, and 5 bases had no gene match. Germline CDR1 is SGHTA and CDR2 is FQGNSA. The chain's CDR3 is CASSPGQPNQPQHF. The CDR3 DNA is TGTGCCAGCAGTCCGGGACAGCCCAATCAGCCCCAGCATTTT. Full variable domain (rest looked up from reference TRBV7-2 and TRBJ1-5): GAGVSQSPSNKVTEKGKDVELRCDPISGHTALYWYRQSLGQGLEFLIYFQGNSAPDKSGLPSDRFSAERTGGSVSTLTIQRTQQEDSAVYLCASSPGQPNQPQHFGDGTRLSIL.

The chain uses TRBV7-6 and TRBJ1-2; 8 bases are shared with TRBD1. V shed 4 bases, J shed 3 bases, and the junction held 13 bases outside the gene matches. Germline-derived CDR1 and CDR2 are SGHVS and FNYEAQ. The CDR3 is 17 residues long. CDR3 amino acids: CASSSGQGPTPYYGYTF. The CDR3 DNA reads TGTGCCAGCAGCTCCGGACAGGGTCCGACCCCATACTATGGCTACACCTTC.

The V and J genes are TRBV7-2 and TRBJ1-1; the match to TRBD1 covers 8 bases. This CDR3 has 15 amino acids. The V gene's germline CDR1 is SGHTA and CDR2 FQGNSA. Unmatched junction bases numbered 7, after V lost 5 bases and J lost 2 bases. The CDR3 sequence: CASSPGQGRNTEAFF. The DNA of the CDR3 is TGTGCCAGCAGCCCCGGACAGGGAAGAAACACTGAAGCTTTCTTT.

This chain links TRBV18 with TRBJ2-1, with 8 positions matching TRBD2. This CDR3 spans 17 amino acids. Germline V gives CDR1 KGHSH, CDR2 LQKENI. Losses at the gene ends were 0 bases for V and 0 bases for J; bases not matched to a gene: 4. The CDR3 DNA reads TGTGCCAGCTCACCACCCGCGGGGGGCTTCTCCTACAATGAGCAGTTCTTC. It specifies CASSPPAGGFSYNEQFF.

Of note for this clone: In this CDR3 the conserved last residue, phenylalanine or tryptophan, is missing, so a read error is likely. The DNA is omitted, as the CDR3 cannot be located on it reliably, and the CDR3 follows TCRdb's listing. CDR3 residues: CARSLNPDGRGRP. This sequence joins TRBV5-3 and TRBJ2-7; the table's D call, TRBD1, has no DNA check behind it. TRBV5-3 is an ORF, with its function uncertain. The CDR3 contains 13 residues when both ends are counted.

The chain is built from TRBV7-9 and TRBJ2-3; no clear D gene. The germline gives CDR1 SEHNR, CDR2 FQNEAQ (reference sequence). V was cut by 5 bases and J by 3 bases, with 9 bases left in between. The CDR3 sequence is 13 residues long. The CDR3 nucleotides are TGTGCCAGCAGCCCCAGTTCGACAGATACGCAGTATTTT. Its protein is CASSPSSTDTQYF.

The chain uses TRBV11-2 and TRBJ2-2, with 7 bases that match TRBD1. The germline gives CDR1 SGHAT, CDR2 FQNNGV. The CDR3 has 15 residues. V lost 6 bases to trimming and J lost 7 bases; unmatched junction nucleotides: 11. CDR3 DNA: TGTGCCAGCAGTTTGACAGGGATTAGTGGCGGGGAGCTGTTTTTT. Its protein is CASSLTGISGGELFF.

The chain couples TRBV6-1 to TRBJ1-6, with D maybe TRBD1 (6 bases). The CDR3 loop spans 15 amino acids. In germline, CDR1 is MNHNS, CDR2 SASEGT. The ends were cut back, 2 bases at V and 9 bases at J, with 14 bases in the middle. Here the CDR3 DNA reads TGTGCCAGCAGTGAACGTACAGGGACGGTTTCACCCCTCCACTTT. This codes for CASSERTGTVSPLHF.

The chain recombines TRBV18 with TRBJ1-5; no firm D call. Trimming shortened V by 0 bases and J by 8 bases, and 11 bases separated the two germline ends. The V gene's germline CDR1 is KGHSH and CDR2 LQKENI. This CDR3 region has 14 residues. DNA of the CDR3: TGTGCCAGCTCACCACCCCACGACGGGGAGCCCCAGCATTTT. This encodes CASSPPHDGEPQHF.

This clone has a single count. The genes are TRBV10-2 and TRBJ1-2, with TRBD1 matching over 10 bases. Germline V gene data show CDR1 as WSHSY and CDR2 as SAAADI. This CDR3 spans 16 amino acids. The J segment lost 8 bases and the V segment lost 2 bases, leaving 11 bases of the junction unmatched. In nucleotides, the CDR3 is TGCGCCAGCAGTGAGACACCGGGACAGGGGCTGGCGGGCTACACCTTC. Amino acid sequence: CASSETPGQGLAGYTF.

This chain connects TRBV5-4 to TRBJ1-6; TRBD1 is a possible D gene (5 bases). V dropped 0 bases and J dropped 11 bases, with 15 bases sitting between them. The germline V gene has CDR1 SGHNT and CDR2 YYREEE (reference sequence). The CDR3 covers 15 residues. The CDR3 bases are TGTGCCAGCAGCTTGGTCCAGGGTTCCAGGGCACCCCTCCACTTT. Protein product: CASSLVQGSRAPLHF.

The chain uses TRBV21-1 and TRBJ2-7. TRBV21-1 has pseudogene status. The CDR3 sequence is 14 residues long. CDR3 loop: CASSQGTESYEQYV. Written as DNA, the CDR3 is TGTGCCAGCAGCCAAGGGACGGAATCCTACGAGCAGTACGTC.

The chain carries TRBV6-5 and TRBJ2-2; TRBD2 matches 8 bases. This CDR3 is 16 amino acids long. V lost 2 bases to trimming and J lost 1 base; unmatched junction nucleotides: 3. Germline V gene data show CDR1 as MNHEY and CDR2 as SVGAGI. The CDR3 region is CASSYASGGNTGELFF. The CDR3 region has the DNA TGTGCCAGCAGTTACGCCAGCGGGGGGAACACCGGGGAGCTGTTTTTT.

This clone was detected once. The rearrangement joins TRBV28 to TRBJ1-1; 9 bases map to TRBD1. Germline V gene data show CDR1 as MDHEN and CDR2 as SYDVKM. This CDR3 is 16 amino acids long. V gave up 9 bases and J gave up 2 bases; unmatched junction bases: 13. The CDR3 is CASRTGATPDNTEAFF. The CDR3 bases are TGTGCCAGTCGGACAGGGGCGACTCCCGATAACACTGAAGCTTTCTTT.

This clone occurred once. The chain is built from TRBV4-2 and TRBJ1-1; D gene unclear. V lost 4 bases to trimming and J lost 2 bases, with 14 bases between them. The germline V gene encodes CDR1 LGHNA and CDR2 YNFKEQ. The CDR3 totals 15 residues. CDR3 in amino acids: CASSPRTRGNTEAFF. DNA for the CDR3: TGTGCCAGCAGCCCTCGGACGCGCGGAAACACTGAAGCTTTCTTT.

V and J are TRBV6-6 and TRBJ2-4, with TRBD1 identical over 9 bases. The CDR3 length is 16 residues. Trimming removed 6 bases from V and 2 bases from J; junction bases left unmatched: 8. CDR1 is MNHNY, CDR2 SVGAGI, per germline (reference sequence). CDR3 protein: CASSTDRGGPKNIQYF. CDR3 bases: TGTGCCAGCAGCACGGACAGGGGCGGACCCAAAAACATTCAGTACTTC.

The chain links TRBV5-1 to TRBJ2-4, with D hard to call. Germline lookup yields CDR1 SGHRS and CDR2 YFSETQ. CDR3 size: 12 residues. V was cut by 0 bases and J by 5 bases, with 3 bases left in between. The CDR3 here is CASSLDQNIQYF. CDR3 in DNA: TGCGCCAGCAGCTTGGATCAAAACATTCAGTACTTC.

The chain joins TRBV18 to TRBJ1-1; D gene unclear. The germline CDR1 and CDR2 sequences are KGHSH and LQKENI. Trimming took 7 bases from V and 2 from J, leaving 14 bases between them. This CDR3 has 14 amino acids. The CDR3 loop reads CASFQNSENTEAFF. The CDR3 DNA reads TGTGCCAGCTTCCAAAATTCAGAAAACACTGAAGCTTTCTTT.

This clone was detected only once. This rearrangement joins TRBV28 to TRBJ1-2; 7 bases are a match to TRBD1. V lost 9 bases, J lost 3 bases, and 7 bases stayed unmatched. From germline, CDR1 is MDHEN and CDR2 SYDVKM. The CDR3 sequence is 13 residues long. Here the CDR3 DNA reads TGTGCCAGTTCTGGAGGGGGCTACTATGGCTACACCTTC. Residues: CASSGGGYYGYTF.

This clone was seen more than once but under ten times. CDR3 DNA sequence: TGTGCCAGCAGGAATCCTGGAGACTTTCGACGAGGGGAGCTGTTTTTT. Its translation is CASRNPGDFRRGELFF. V usage is TRBV28 and J usage is TRBJ2-2; D remains ambiguous. This CDR3 has 16 amino acids. V lost 6 bases, J lost 8 bases, and 22 bases lay in between. Germline V gives CDR1 MDHEN, CDR2 SYDVKM. Full variable domain (outside the CDR3, taken from reference TRBV28 and TRBJ2-2): DVKVTQSSRYLVKRTGEKVFLECVQDMDHENMFWYRQDPGLGLRLIYFSYDVKMKEKGDIPEGYSVSREKKERFSLILESASTNQTSMYLCASRNPGDFRRGELFFGEGSRLTVL.

The rearrangement joins TRBV2 to TRBJ2-2, with 7 bases matching TRBD1. The CDR3 extends over 14 amino acids. Germline V lookup: CDR1 SNHLY, CDR2 FYNNEI. V lost 6 bases, J lost 2 bases, and 3 bases stayed unmatched. The CDR3 coding sequence is TGTGCCAGCAGAAGGACAGGAAACACCGGGGAGCTGTTTTTT. This codes for CASRRTGNTGELFF.

The CDR3 nucleotides are TGCAGCGTTGCGGTGAGTGTTATGAACACTGAAGCTTTCTTT. This sequence encodes CSVAVSVMNTEAFF. The V gene is TRBV29-1, the J gene TRBJ1-1; D is unresolved. Looked up from germline, CDR1 is SQVTM and CDR2 is ANQGSEA. V was pared by 4 bases and J by 0 bases, with 12 bases between. The CDR3 covers 14 residues.